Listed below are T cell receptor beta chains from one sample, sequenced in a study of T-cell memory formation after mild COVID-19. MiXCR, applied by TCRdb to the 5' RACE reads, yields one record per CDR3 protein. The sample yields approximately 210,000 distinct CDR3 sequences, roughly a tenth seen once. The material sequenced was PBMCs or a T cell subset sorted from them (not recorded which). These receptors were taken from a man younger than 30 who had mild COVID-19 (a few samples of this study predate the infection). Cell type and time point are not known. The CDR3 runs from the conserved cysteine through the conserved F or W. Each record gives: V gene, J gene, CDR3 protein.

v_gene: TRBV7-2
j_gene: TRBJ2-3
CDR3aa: CASSLNSPQGQYF

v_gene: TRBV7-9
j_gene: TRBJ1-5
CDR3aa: CASSLGTGATISNQPQHF

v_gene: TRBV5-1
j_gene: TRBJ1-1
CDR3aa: CASSLFQGAGTEAFF

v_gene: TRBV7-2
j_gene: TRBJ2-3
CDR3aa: CASRDTGTTDTQYF

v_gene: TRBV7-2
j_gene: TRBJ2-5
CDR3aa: CASSLVRAATQYF

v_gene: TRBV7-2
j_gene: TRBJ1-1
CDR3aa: CASSLGGAGLGNTEAFF

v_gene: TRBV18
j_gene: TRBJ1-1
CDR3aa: CASSLEGALNTEAFF

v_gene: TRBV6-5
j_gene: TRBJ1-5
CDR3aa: CASSYSAQGGQPQHF

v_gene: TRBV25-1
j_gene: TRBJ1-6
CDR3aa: CASSRQGESYNSPLHF

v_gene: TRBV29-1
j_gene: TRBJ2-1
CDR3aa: CSVDSPGRGNEQFF

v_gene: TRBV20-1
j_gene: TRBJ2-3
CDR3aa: CSAPDPKATDTQYF

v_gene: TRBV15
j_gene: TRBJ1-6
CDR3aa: CATSRVRGMGSPLHF

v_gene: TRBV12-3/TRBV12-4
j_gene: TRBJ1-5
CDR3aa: CASSFREIQPQHF

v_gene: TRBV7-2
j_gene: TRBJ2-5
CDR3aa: CASSLKLETQYF

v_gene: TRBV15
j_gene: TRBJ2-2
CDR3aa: CATSSRTGGTGELFF

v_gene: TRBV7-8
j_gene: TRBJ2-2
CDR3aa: CASSSRSSGGPTGELFF

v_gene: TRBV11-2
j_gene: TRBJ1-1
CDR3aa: CASSSDRGVEAFF

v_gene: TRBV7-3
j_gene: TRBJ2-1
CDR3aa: CASSPTSGGWNEQFF

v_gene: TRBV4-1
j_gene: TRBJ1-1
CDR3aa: CASSWQGAGGTEAFF

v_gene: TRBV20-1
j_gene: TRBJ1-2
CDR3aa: CSAKEQGMNYGYTF

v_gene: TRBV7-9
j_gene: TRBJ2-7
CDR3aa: CASSAFRDRVSEQYF

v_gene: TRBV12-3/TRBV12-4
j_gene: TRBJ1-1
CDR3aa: CASSFDSRYTEAFF

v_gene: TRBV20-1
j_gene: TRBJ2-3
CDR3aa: CSAPSPWAVSTDTQYF

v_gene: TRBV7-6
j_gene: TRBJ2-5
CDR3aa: CASSQNPRGTEETQYF

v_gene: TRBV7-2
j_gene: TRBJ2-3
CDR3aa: CASSHRTEASTDTQYF

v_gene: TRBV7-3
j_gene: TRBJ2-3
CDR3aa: CASSPGGGPEDTQYF

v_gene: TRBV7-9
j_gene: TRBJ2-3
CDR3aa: CASSPFLGLSSTDTQYF

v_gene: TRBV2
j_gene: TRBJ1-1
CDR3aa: CASTAEGGNTEAFF